Sequencing of this TCR beta chain was carried out in a study of Graves' ophthalmopathy and Graves' hyperthyroidism. Scientists amplified the TCR beta CDR3 regions from RNA transcripts. RT-PCR with HTBI primers came first, then second-round multiplex PCR. TCRdb independently ran MiXCR on the multiplex PCR reads; one entry per CDR3 protein. The profile covers approximately 540,000 distinct CDR3 sequences, with less than 45% appearing a single time and 3.5% to 5% taken by the ten largest. Study observations and caveats: From stable hyperthyroidism, ophthalmopathy was separated by a 13-signature model with approximately 90% sensitivity and around 79% specificity.

This clonotype was recorded a few times. What it binds is not known. Germline values: CDR1 SGHRS, CDR2 YFSETQ. The CDR3 totals 16 residues. V gave up 0 bases and J gave up 14 bases, with 26 bases separating them. The chain recombines TRBV5-1 with TRBJ1-1; D gene uncertain. The source of this sequence is an adult man with Graves' hyperthyroidism. Source material: peripheral blood or thyroid tissue (not recorded which). The CDR3 region is CASSLGDAGGINEQFF. CDR3 nucleotides: TGCGCCAGCAGCTTGGGGGATGCGGGAGGCATTAATGAGCAGTTCTTT.